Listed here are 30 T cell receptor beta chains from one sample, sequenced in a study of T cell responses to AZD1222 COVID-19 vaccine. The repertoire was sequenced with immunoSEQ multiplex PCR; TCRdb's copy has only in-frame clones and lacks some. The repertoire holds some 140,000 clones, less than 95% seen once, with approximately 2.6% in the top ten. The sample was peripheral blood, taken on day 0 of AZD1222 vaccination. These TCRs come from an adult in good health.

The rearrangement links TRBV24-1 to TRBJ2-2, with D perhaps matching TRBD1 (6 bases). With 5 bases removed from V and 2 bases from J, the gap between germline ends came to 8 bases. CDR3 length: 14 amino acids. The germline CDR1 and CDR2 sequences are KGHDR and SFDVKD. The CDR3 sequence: CATSGTVNTGELFF. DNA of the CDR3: TGTGCCACCAGTGGGACAGTTAACACCGGGGAGCTGTTTTTT.

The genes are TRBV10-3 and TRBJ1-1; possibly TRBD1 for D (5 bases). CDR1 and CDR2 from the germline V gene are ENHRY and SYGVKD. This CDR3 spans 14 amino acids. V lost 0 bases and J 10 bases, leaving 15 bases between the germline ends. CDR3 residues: CAISESSGGSTAFF. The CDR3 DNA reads TGTGCCATCAGTGAGTCCTCCGGGGGTTCAACAGCTTTCTTT.

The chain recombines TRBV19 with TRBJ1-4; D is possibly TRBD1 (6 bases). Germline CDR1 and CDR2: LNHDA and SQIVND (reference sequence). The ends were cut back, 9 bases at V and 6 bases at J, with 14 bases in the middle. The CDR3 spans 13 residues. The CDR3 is CASLRRGDEKLFF. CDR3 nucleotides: TGTGCCAGCCTCCGCAGGGGCGATGAAAAACTGTTTTTT.

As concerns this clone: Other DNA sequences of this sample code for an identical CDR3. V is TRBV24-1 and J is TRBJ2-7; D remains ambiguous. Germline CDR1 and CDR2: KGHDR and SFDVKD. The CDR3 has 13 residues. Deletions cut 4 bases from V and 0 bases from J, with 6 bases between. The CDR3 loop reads CATSEGSSYEQYF. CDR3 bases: TGTGCCACCAGTGAGGGAAGCTCCTACGAGCAGTACTTC.

The CDR3 region has the DNA TGTGCCAGCAGTGACCCCGGGACCTATCAGCCCCAGCATTTT. Residues: CASSDPGTYQPQHF. The chain has TRBV6-2 or TRBV6-3 and TRBJ1-5, with D perhaps TRBD1 (5 bases). V was clipped by 5 bases and J by 5 bases, with 13 bases between them. CDR1 is MNHEY, CDR2 SVGEGT, per germline. This CDR3 is 14 amino acids long.

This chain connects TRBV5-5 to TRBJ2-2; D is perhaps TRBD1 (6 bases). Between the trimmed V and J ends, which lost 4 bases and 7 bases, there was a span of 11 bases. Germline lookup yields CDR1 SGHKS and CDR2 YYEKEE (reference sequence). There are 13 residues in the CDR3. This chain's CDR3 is CASSTGQYGELFF. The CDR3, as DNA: TGTGCCAGCAGCACTGGACAGTACGGGGAGCTGTTTTTT.

The CDR3 nucleotides read TGCGCCAGCAGCCGGGGTTTCCTCCAGGACGAGCAGTACTTC. This sequence encodes CASSRGFLQDEQYF. The J gene is TRBJ2-7, the V gene TRBV5-1, with D tentatively TRBD2 (5 bases). CDR3 length equals 14 residues. The V end was cut by 4 bases, the J end by 5 bases, with 16 bases between. From germline, CDR1 is SGHRS and CDR2 YFSETQ.

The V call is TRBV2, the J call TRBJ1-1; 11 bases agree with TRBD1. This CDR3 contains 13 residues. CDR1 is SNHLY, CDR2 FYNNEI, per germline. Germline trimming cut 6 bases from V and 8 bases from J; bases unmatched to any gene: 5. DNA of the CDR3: TGTGCCAGCAGGACGGACAGGGGGCCCGAAGCTTTCTTT. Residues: CASRTDRGPEAFF.

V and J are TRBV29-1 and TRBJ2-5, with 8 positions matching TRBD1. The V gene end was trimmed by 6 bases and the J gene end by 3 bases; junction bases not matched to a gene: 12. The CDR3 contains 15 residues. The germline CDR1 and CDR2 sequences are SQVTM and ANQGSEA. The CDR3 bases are TGCAGCGTGCTAAAAGTAGGACAGGGAAAAGAGACCCAGTACTTC. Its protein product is CSVLKVGQGKETQYF.

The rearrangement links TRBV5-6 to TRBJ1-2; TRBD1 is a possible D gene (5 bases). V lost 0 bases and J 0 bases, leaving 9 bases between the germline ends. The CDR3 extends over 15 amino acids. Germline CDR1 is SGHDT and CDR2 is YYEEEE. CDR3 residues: CASSLGPQANYGYTF. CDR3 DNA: TGTGCCAGCAGCTTGGGGCCACAGGCTAACTATGGCTACACCTTC.

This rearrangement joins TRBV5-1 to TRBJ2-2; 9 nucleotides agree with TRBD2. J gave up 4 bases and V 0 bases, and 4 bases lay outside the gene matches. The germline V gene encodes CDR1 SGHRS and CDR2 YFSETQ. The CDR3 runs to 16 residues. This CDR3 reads CASSLEGGRATGELFF. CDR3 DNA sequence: TGCGCCAGCAGCTTGGAGGGCGGGAGGGCCACCGGGGAGCTGTTTTTT.

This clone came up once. CDR3 in amino acids: CASSLRRSSYNSPLHF. The DNA of the CDR3 is TGTGCCAGCAGTTTACGGCGGAGCTCCTATAATTCACCCCTCCACTTT. This rearrangement joins TRBV28 to TRBJ1-6; no clear D gene. V was clipped by 2 bases and J by 0 bases, with 8 bases between them. The CDR3 is made up of 16 amino acids. The germline V gene encodes CDR1 MDHEN and CDR2 SYDVKM.

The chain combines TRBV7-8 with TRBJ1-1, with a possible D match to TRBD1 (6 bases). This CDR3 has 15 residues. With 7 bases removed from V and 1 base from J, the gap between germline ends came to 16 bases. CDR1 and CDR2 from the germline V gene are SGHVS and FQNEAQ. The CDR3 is CASTSGGPGNTEAFF. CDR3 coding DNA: TGTGCCAGCACCTCGGGGGGGCCAGGGAACACTGAAGCTTTCTTT.

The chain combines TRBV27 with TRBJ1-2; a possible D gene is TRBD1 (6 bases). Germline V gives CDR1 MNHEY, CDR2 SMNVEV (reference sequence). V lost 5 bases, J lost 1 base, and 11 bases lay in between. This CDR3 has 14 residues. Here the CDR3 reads CASSLRGGNYGYTF. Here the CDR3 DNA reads TGTGCCAGCAGTCTGAGGGGGGGTAACTATGGCTACACCTTC.

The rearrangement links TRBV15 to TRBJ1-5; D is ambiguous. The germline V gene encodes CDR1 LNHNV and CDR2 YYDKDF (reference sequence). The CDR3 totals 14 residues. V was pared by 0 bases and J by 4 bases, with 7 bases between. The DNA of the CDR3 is TGTGCCACCAGCAGAGATTTAGGGAATCAGCCCCAGCATTTT. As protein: CATSRDLGNQPQHF.

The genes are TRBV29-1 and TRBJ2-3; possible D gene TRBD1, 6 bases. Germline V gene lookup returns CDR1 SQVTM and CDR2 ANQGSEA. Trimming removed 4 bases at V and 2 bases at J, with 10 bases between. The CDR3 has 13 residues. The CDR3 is CSVAWTVTDTQYF. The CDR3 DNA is TGCAGCGTTGCCTGGACAGTCACAGATACGCAGTATTTT.

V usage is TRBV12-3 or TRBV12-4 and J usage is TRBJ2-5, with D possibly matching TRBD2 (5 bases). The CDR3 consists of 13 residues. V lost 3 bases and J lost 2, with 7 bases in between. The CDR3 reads CASSFRGQETQYF. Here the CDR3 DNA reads TGTGCCAGCAGTTTCCGGGGACAAGAGACCCAGTACTTC.

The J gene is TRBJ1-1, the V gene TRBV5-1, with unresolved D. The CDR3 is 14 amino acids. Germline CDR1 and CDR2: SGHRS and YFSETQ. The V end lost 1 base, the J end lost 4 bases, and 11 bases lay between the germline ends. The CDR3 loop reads CASSLLRPGTEAFF. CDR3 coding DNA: TGCGCCAGCAGCTTGTTAAGACCGGGCACTGAAGCTTTCTTT.

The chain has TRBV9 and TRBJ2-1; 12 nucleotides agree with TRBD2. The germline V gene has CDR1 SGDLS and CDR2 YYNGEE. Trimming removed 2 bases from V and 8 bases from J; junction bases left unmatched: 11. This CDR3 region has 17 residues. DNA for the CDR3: TGTGCCAGCAGCGTGACCCCAGGACTAGCGGGAAACGATGAGCAGTTCTTC. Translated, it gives CASSVTPGLAGNDEQFF.

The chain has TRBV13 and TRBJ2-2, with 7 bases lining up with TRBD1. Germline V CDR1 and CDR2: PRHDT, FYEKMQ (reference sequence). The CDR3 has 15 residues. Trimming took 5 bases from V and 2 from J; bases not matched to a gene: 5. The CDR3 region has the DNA TGTGCCAGCAGCCGGGACAGCCGTAACACCGGGGAGCTGTTTTTT. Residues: CASSRDSRNTGELFF.

The CDR3 DNA reads as TGTGCCAGCAGCGATACTCTGAACCAAGAGACCCAGTACTTC. It is translated as CASSDTLNQETQYF. This chain uses TRBV5-4 with TRBJ2-5; D unresolved. CDR3 length equals 14 residues. The germline V gene has CDR1 SGHNT and CDR2 YYREEE (reference sequence). With 4 bases removed from V and 0 bases from J, the gap between germline ends came to 10 bases.

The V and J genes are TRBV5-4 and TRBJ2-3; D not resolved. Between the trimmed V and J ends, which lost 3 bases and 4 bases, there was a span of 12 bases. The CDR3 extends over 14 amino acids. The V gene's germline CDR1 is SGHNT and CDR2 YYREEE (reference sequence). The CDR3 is CASSSSATADTQYF. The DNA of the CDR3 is TGTGCCAGCAGCTCCTCGGCGACTGCAGATACGCAGTATTTT.

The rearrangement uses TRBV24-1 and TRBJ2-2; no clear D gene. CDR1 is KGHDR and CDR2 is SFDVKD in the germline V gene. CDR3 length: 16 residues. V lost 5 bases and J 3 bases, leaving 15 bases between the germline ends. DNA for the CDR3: TGTGCCACCAGTGTCCAGACTGTAGTCCACACCGGGGAGCTGTTTTTT. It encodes CATSVQTVVHTGELFF.

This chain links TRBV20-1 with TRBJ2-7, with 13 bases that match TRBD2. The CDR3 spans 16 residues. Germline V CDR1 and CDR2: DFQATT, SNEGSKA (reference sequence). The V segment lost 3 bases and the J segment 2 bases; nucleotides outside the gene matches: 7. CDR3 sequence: CSASGTSGTPTYEQYF. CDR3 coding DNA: TGCAGTGCTAGTGGGACTAGCGGGACCCCTACCTACGAGCAGTACTTC.

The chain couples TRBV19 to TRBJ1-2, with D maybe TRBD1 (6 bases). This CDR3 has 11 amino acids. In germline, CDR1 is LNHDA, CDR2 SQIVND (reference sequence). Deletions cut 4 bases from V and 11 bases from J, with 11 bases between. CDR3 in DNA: TGTGCCAGTAGTACGTACAGGGAGTACACCTTC. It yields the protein CASSTYREYTF. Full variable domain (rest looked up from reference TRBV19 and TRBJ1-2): DGGITQSPKYLFRKEGQNVTLSCEQNLNHDAMYWYRQDPGQGLRLIYYSQIVNDFQKGDIAEGYSVSREKKESFPLTVTSAQKNPTAFYLCASSTYREYTFGSGTRLTVV.

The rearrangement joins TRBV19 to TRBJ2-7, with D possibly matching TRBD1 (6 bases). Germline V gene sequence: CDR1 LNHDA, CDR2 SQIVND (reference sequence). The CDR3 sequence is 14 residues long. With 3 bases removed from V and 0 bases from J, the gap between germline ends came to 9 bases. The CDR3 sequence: CASSISGHSYEQYF. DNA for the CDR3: TGTGCCAGTAGTATTTCGGGACACTCCTACGAGCAGTACTTC. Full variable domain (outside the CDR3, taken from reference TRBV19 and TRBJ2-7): DGGITQSPKYLFRKEGQNVTLSCEQNLNHDAMYWYRQDPGQGLRLIYYSQIVNDFQKGDIAEGYSVSREKKESFPLTVTSAQKNPTAFYLCASSISGHSYEQYFGPGTRLTVT.

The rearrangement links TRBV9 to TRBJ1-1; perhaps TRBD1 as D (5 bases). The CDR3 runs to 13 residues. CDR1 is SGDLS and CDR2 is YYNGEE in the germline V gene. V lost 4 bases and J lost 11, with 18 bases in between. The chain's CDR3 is CASSTHGTDLAFF. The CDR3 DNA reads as TGTGCCAGCAGCACCCACGGGACCGATCTCGCTTTCTTT. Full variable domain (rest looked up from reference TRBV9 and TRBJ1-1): DSGVTQTPKHLITATGQRVTLRCSPRSGDLSVYWYQQSLDQGLQFLIQYYNGEERAKGNILERFSAQQFPDLHSELNLSSLELGDSALYFCASSTHGTDLAFFGQGTRLTVV.

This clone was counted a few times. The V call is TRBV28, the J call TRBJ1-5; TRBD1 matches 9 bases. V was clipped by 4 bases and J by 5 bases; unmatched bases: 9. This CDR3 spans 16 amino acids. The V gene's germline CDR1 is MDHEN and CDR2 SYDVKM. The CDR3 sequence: CASSYLSGQGHQPQHF. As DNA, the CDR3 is TGTGCCAGCAGTTACCTATCGGGACAGGGCCATCAGCCCCAGCATTTT.

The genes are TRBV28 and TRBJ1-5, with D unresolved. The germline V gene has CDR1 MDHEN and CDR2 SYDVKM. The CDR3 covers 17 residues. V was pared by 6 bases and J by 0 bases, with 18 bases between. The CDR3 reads CASRPNPLRYSNQPQHF. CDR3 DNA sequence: TGTGCCAGCAGACCTAACCCTCTACGGTATAGCAATCAGCCCCAGCATTTT.

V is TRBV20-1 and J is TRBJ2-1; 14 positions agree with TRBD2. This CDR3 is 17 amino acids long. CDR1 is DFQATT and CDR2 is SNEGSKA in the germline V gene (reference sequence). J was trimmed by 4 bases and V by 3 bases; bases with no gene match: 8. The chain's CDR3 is CSASIGLAGGRYNEQFF. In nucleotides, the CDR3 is TGCAGTGCTAGTATCGGACTAGCGGGGGGCCGGTACAATGAGCAGTTCTTC.